Listed below are T cell receptor beta chains from one sample, sequenced in a study of CD4 and CD8 cells across lung adenocarcinoma regions. TCRdb called the PCR reads again in MiXCR, with one record for every CDR3 protein. The table shows 14,000 or so distinct CDR3 sequences, with around 45% occurring only once. Sequencing input: CD4+ T cells from the center of a lung tumor. The source is a male donor with lung adenocarcinoma. The CD4 and CD8 labels of this study may be unreliable. Both conserved end residues are part of each CDR3.

J gene	V gene	CDR3 protein
TRBJ1-1	TRBV7-3	CASSQTGKGEAFF
TRBJ2-5	TRBV27	CASSLVFQETQYF
TRBJ1-3	TRBV6-1	CASSATWGVDSGNTIYF
TRBJ2-3	TRBV10-1	CASRALDPDTQYF
TRBJ2-5	TRBV27	CASRRDFLRGPQETQYF
TRBJ2-5	TRBV9	CASSGGLAGEETQYF
TRBJ2-3	TRBV15	CATSREREADTQYF
TRBJ2-3	TRBV6-1	CARRLQAVSTDTQYF
TRBJ2-5	TRBV27	CASSFRGQPKTQYF
TRBJ2-1	TRBV6-1	CASLWGGTSGRNEQFF
TRBJ1-6	TRBV7-2	CASSFLGFNSPLHF
TRBJ2-1	TRBV10-3	CAIRGLSYNEQFF
TRBJ2-5	TRBV15	CATSRGSAGVGETQYF
TRBJ2-5	TRBV10-1	CASTGGGVGETQYF
TRBJ2-3	TRBV7-2	CASSPALISTDTQYF
TRBJ2-1	TRBV20-1	CSAIAGQYNEQFF
TRBJ2-2	TRBV27	CASTGVNTGELFF
TRBJ2-3	TRBV6-1	CAGKGGRVTDTQYF
TRBJ2-4	TRBV10-3	CAAGQGGSEKKIQYF
TRBJ2-3	TRBV6-1	CRSSGGRAADTQYF
TRBJ1-2	TRBV30	CAWRPDGYGYTF
TRBJ2-2	TRBV7-9	CASSLALGSFTGELYF
NA	TRBV3-1	CASSQSDGDYEQYF
TRBJ2-3	TRBV7-9	CASSLARGVGTDTQYF
NA	TRBV12-3/TRBV12-4	CASSLGTETQYF
TRBJ2-5	TRBV6-1	CASKRDQETQYF
TRBJ1-4	TRBV6-1	CASSEEPGFREKLFF
TRBJ2-4	TRBV6-1	CASSEGLGAEDMQYF
NA	TRBV6-5	CACRGGGAGDHEQYF
TRBJ2-3	TRBV14	CASSQDADRGTDTQYF
TRBJ2-4	TRBV5-1	CASKVGALAKNIQYF
NA	TRBV27	CASGTGYTYEQYF
TRBJ2-2	TRBV7-7	CASSLSGYTGELFF
TRBJ2-3	TRBV12-3/TRBV12-4	CASSLSGINPDTQYF
TRBJ2-1	TRBV6-5	CASSYLADSSYNEQFF
TRBJ1-2	TRBV6-1	CASHDGGYGDYGYTF
TRBJ2-3	TRBV6-1	CASSPWRAPKDTQYF
NA	TRBV27	CASGRTGTSGTPYEQYF
TRBJ2-7	TRBV6-5	CASSYGRPTSYEQYF
TRBJ1-2	TRBV6-1	CASSVDRGFYGYTF